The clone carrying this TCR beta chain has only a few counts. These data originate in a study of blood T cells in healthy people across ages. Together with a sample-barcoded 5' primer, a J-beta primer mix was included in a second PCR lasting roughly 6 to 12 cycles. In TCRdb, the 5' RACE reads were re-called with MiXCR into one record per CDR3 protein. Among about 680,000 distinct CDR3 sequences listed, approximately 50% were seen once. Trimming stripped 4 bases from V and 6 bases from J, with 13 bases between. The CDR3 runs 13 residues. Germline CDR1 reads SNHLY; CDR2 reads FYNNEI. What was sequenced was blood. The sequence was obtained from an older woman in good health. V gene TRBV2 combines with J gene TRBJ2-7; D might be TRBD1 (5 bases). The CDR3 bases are TGTGCCAGCAGTGGTGAAGGGGTGGCCGAGCAGTACTTC. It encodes CASSGEGVAEQYF.